The 17 T cell receptor beta chains in this list originate from one sample, sequenced in a study of T cell repertoires in cytomegalovirus infection. TCRdb independently ran MiXCR on the reads; one entry per CDR3 protein. The sample contains tens of thousands of distinct CDR3 sequences, about 30% of which appear only once. No antigens are known for them. The sequencing input was PBMCs, sequenced either directly or after in vitro stimulation (not recorded which). The source is a human donor in good health (CMV status not recorded). Some clones in this sample may be carry-over from other donors' samples.

The chain carries TRBV30 and TRBJ2-7; tentatively, D is TRBD1 (5 bases). The V gene lost 1 base and the J gene lost 5 bases, with 9 bases spanning the gap. The CDR3 sequence is 12 residues long. Germline lookup yields CDR1 GTSNPN and CDR2 SVGIG (reference sequence). The CDR3 DNA sequence: TGTGCCTGGAGTGCAGGGTTCAACGAGCAGTACTTC. It encodes CAWSAGFNEQYF.

The V gene is TRBV7-2, the J gene TRBJ2-7, with 11 bases fitting TRBD1. Germline CDR1 and CDR2: SGHTA and FQGNSA. This CDR3 contains 15 residues. The V and J ends lost 5 bases and 6 bases, in that order; junction bases with no gene match: 9. In DNA form, the CDR3 reads TGTGCCAGCAGCCCGAGGGGGACAGGGGGGATCGAGCAGTACTTC. It codes for CASSPRGTGGIEQYF.

This clonotype came up a few times. The rearrangement uses TRBV4-3 and TRBJ2-7; D might be TRBD2 (6 bases). Trimming cost V 0 bases and J 3 bases, with 18 bases left between them. CDR3 size: 17 residues. CDR1 is LGHNA and CDR2 is YSLEER in the germline V gene. The CDR3 coding sequence is TGCGCCAGCAGCCAAGATAGGGCGGGAATCTTCCTCTACGAGCAGTACTTC. Translating it yields CASSQDRAGIFLYEQYF.

This clonotype has a single count. The chain carries TRBV7-6 and TRBJ1-1; D gene uncertain. CDR3 length: 14 amino acids. Germline-derived CDR1 and CDR2 are SGHVS and FNYEAQ. V was clipped by 0 bases and J by 4 bases, with 9 bases between them. CDR3 sequence: CASSLAGETTEAFF. The CDR3 nucleotides are TGTGCCAGCAGCTTAGCAGGAGAAACCACTGAAGCTTTCTTT.

This clonotype was detected ten times or more. The chain links TRBV7-2 to TRBJ1-2; TRBD1 matches 9 bases. The ends lost 5 bases at V and 2 bases at J; junction bases unmatched: 9. The germline CDR1 and CDR2 sequences are SGHTA and FQGNSA. This CDR3 is 16 amino acids long. The CDR3 is CASSQGQGGRNYGYTF. The CDR3 DNA reads as TGTGCCAGCAGCCAGGGACAGGGCGGTAGGAACTATGGCTACACCTTC.

The chain links TRBV4-1 to TRBJ2-5, with 8 nucleotides matching TRBD1. The CDR3 extends over 16 amino acids. The germline V gene encodes CDR1 MGHRA and CDR2 YSYEKL. V was clipped by 3 bases and J by 2 bases; unmatched bases: 8. The CDR3 coding sequence is TGCGCCAGCAGCCACCCCGGACAGGGAGTGCAAGAGACCCAGTACTTC. Its protein product is CASSHPGQGVQETQYF.

The chain employs TRBV30 and TRBJ1-5; D gene uncertain. The CDR3 length is 16 residues. Per the germline V gene, CDR1 is GTSNPN and CDR2 is SVGIG (reference sequence). The ends were cut back, 0 bases at V and 1 base at J, with 13 bases in the middle. Here the CDR3 reads CAWSVRRLISNQPQHF. The CDR3 DNA follows: TGTGCCTGGAGTGTACGCAGGCTTATAAGCAATCAGCCCCAGCATTTT.

This clonotype has more than one count but fewer than ten. V usage is TRBV19 and J usage is TRBJ1-1; no clear D. The length of the CDR3 is 12 residues. CDR1 and CDR2 from the germline V gene are LNHDA and SQIVND (reference sequence). The ends were cut back, 9 bases at V and 0 bases at J, with 8 bases in the middle. CDR3 amino acids: CASRKMNTEAFF. CDR3 nucleotide sequence: TGTGCCAGCCGTAAAATGAACACTGAAGCTTTCTTT.

The sample holds many counts of this clonotype. V and J are TRBV6-1 and TRBJ1-6; 7 positions agree with TRBD1. V was clipped by 7 bases and J by 10 bases; unmatched bases: 4. This CDR3 contains 12 residues. Germline CDR1 is MNHNS and CDR2 is SASEGT. CDR3 residues: CASTPGGSPLHF. The DNA of the CDR3 is TGTGCCAGCACCCCAGGGGGATCACCCCTCCACTTT.

This clonotype has at least ten counts. The genes are TRBV7-2 and TRBJ2-4; 8 bases line up with TRBD2. J gave up 0 bases and V 4 bases, and 11 bases lay outside the gene matches. CDR1 and CDR2 from the germline V gene are SGHTA and FQGNSA. CDR3 length: 18 residues. In DNA, the CDR3 is TGTGCCAGCAGCTACAGCGGGGGAACGCTGCTAGCCAAAAACATTCAGTACTTC. It codes for CASSYSGGTLLAKNIQYF.

The genes are TRBV6-1 and TRBJ2-2; weak D call: TRBD2 (6 bases). The V gene's germline CDR1 is MNHNS and CDR2 SASEGT. The ends were cut back, 4 bases at V and 2 bases at J, with 11 bases in the middle. This CDR3 region has 15 residues. This CDR3 is CASSVWRGNTGELFF. CDR3 DNA: TGTGCCAGCAGTGTATGGCGGGGAAACACCGGGGAGCTGTTTTTT.

This chain links TRBV19 with TRBJ2-4, with 13 bases lining up with TRBD2. V shed 5 bases, J shed 2 bases, and the junction held 12 bases outside the gene matches. Germline V CDR1 and CDR2: LNHDA, SQIVND (reference sequence). The CDR3 runs to 19 residues. Here the CDR3 reads CASSATSGGARWSKNIQYF. CDR3 in DNA: TGTGCCAGTAGTGCTACTAGCGGGGGGGCCCGGTGGTCCAAAAACATTCAGTACTTC.

The table lists this clonotype with a few counts. V and J are TRBV29-1 and TRBJ2-7, with 7 bases identical to TRBD1. The V and J ends lost 8 bases and 3 bases, in that order; junction bases with no gene match: 10. The CDR3 consists of 13 residues. CDR1 is SQVTM and CDR2 is ANQGSEA in the germline V gene. CDR3 in amino acids: CSSKPTGDYEQYF. In nucleotides, the CDR3 is TGCAGCTCTAAACCTACAGGGGACTACGAGCAGTACTTC.

This clonotype occurred a few times. The genes are TRBV19 and TRBJ2-3; no definite D call. CDR1 LNHDA and CDR2 SQIVND come from the germline V gene (reference sequence). The V gene lost 1 base and the J gene lost 2 bases, with 7 bases spanning the gap. The CDR3 loop spans 14 amino acids. CDR3 residues: CASSIGPYTDTQYF. The CDR3 nucleotides are TGTGCCAGTAGTATAGGGCCTTACACAGATACGCAGTATTTT.

This clonotype has a count of ten or more. V is TRBV12-3 or TRBV12-4 and J is TRBJ2-5; the D gene is possibly TRBD1 (6 bases). The length of the CDR3 is 14 residues. V was trimmed by 4 bases and J by 0 bases, leaving 9 bases between them. The CDR3 DNA follows: TGTGCCAGCAGTTACAGGGAGTACCAAGAGACCCAGTACTTC. Translation: CASSYREYQETQYF.

In nucleotides, the CDR3 is TGTGCCAGCAGCCTTAGAGAAAGGGGGGGTGAAGCTTTCTTT. The encoded protein is CASSLRERGGEAFF. V is TRBV3-1 and J is TRBJ1-1; D is perhaps TRBD1 (6 bases). V lost 4 bases and J lost 7, with 16 bases in between. The CDR3 is 14 residues long. Germline V CDR1 and CDR2: LGHDT, YNNKEL (reference sequence).

The chain joins TRBV4-2 to TRBJ2-3; a weak D match, TRBD2 (6 bases). The CDR3 runs 14 residues. Germline V gene lookup returns CDR1 LGHNA and CDR2 YNFKEQ. Trimming left V 3 bases short and J 5 bases short, with 12 bases between. DNA of the CDR3: TGTGCCAGCAGCCAGGGCGGGGCAGAAGATACGCAGTATTTT. This gives the protein CASSQGGAEDTQYF.